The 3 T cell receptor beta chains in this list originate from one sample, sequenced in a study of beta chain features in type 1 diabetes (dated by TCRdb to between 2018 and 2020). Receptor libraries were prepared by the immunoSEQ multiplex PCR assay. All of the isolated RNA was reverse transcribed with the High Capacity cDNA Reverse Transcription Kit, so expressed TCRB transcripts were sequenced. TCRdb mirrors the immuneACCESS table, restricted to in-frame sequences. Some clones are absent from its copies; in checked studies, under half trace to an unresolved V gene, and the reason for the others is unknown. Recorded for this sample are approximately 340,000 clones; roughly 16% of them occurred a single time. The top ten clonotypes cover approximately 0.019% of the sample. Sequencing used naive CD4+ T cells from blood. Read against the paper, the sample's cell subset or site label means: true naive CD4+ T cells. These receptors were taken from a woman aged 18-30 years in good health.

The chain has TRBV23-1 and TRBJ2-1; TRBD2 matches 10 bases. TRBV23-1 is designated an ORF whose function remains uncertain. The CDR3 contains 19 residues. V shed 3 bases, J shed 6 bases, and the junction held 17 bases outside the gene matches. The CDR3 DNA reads TGCGCCAGCAGTCAGACGAAGGACAGGCCAGCGGGAGGGGGCAATGAGCAGTTCTTC. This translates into CASSQTKDRPAGGGNEQFF.

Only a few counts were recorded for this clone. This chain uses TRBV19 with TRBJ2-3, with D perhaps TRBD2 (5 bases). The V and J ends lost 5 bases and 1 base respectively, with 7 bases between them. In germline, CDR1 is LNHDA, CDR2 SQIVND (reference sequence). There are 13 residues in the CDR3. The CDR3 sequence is CASSRGGTDTQYF. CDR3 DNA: TGTGCCAGTAGTCGGGGAGGCACAGATACGCAGTATTTT.

In DNA, the CDR3 is TGTGCCAGCAGCCTATCCGCAGGAGGCGCAGCTGGAAAACTGTTTTTT. Protein sequence: CASSLSAGGAAGKLFF. The V and J genes are TRBV7-3 and TRBJ1-4, with D unresolved. The ends were cut back, 5 bases at V and 10 bases at J, with 23 bases in the middle. Germline-derived CDR1 and CDR2 are SGHTA and FQGTGA. The CDR3 totals 16 residues.